The sequence of this TCR beta chain was determined in a study of beta chain features in type 1 diabetes. Notes on the study in general: Although PCR might favor shorter templates, it would do so equally in patients and controls. The naive, central memory and Treg TCRB repertoires of patients appeared to be more similar to one another than those of healthy donors.

The study reverse transcribed the entire isolated RNA, so it sequenced expressed TCRB transcripts. The assay was immunoSEQ multiplex PCR, and TCRdb's table has in-frame clones only and misses some. The repertoire consists of 350,000 to 450,000 clones, with about 14% occurring once and the leading ten covering 0.019%. Germline V gene sequence: CDR1 MNHEY, CDR2 SMNVEV (reference sequence). V lost 5 bases and J lost 1; bases outside the gene matches: 7. This CDR3 region has 15 residues. Turning to this clone: Its specificity is not known.

CD4+ naive, central memory, regulatory and stem cell-like memory subsets were isolated by sorting on CD45RO/CCR7/CD25/CD127/CD95/CD27. This TCR was recovered from a woman in her late teens or twenties in good health. Specimen: naive CD4+ T cells from blood. The chain joins TRBV27 to TRBJ1-1, with TRBD1 matching 7 bases. For the CDR3, the DNA is TGTGCCAGCAGTCCCCACAACAGGGGGAACACTGAAGCTTTCTTT. Encoded protein: CASSPHNRGNTEAFF.